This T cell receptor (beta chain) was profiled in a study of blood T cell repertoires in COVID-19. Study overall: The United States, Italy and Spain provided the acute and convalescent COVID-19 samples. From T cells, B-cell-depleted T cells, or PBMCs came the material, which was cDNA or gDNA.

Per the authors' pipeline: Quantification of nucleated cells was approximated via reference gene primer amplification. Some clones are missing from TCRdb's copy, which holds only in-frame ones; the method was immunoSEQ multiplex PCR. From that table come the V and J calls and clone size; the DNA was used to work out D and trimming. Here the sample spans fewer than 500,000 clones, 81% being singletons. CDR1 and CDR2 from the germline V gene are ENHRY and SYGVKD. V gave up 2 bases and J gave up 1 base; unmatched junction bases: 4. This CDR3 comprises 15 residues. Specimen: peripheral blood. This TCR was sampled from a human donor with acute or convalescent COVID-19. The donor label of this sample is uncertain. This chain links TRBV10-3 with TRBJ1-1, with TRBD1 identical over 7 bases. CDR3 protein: CAISETDRRNTEAFF. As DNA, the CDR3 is TGTGCCATCAGTGAGACGGACAGGCGGAACACTGAAGCTTTCTTT.